The 22 T cell receptor beta chains listed next were all sequenced from one sample in a study of preoperative IRX-2 immunotherapy in early breast cancer. Sequencing was performed with immunoSEQ multiplex PCR; in TCRdb, only in-frame clones are kept and a portion is missing. Altogether approximately 98,000 clones are present, around 86% being singletons, with the ten largest covering roughly 2%. Treatment: preoperative locoregional IRX-2 cytokine immunotherapy. Material: tumor tissue, obtained after IRX-2 immunotherapy. Receptor source: a human donor with breast cancer.

The rearrangement joins TRBV6-8 to TRBJ1-1, with D perhaps matching TRBD1 (5 bases). The CDR3 has 17 residues. CDR1 and CDR2 (germline): MNHGY, SAAAGT. V lost 10 bases and J 0 bases, leaving 24 bases between the germline ends. CDR3 nucleotide sequence: TGTGCCATCAGGGAGCCTGGGCAAACCCCCATGAACACTGAAGCTTTCTTT. Its translation: CAIREPGQTPMNTEAFF.

V usage is TRBV18 and J usage is TRBJ2-7; D possibly matches TRBD1 or TRBD2 (5 bases each). V lost 5 bases and J 2 bases, leaving 16 bases between the germline ends. CDR3 length: 15 residues. Germline CDR1 reads KGHSH; CDR2 reads LQKENI. The CDR3 DNA is TGTGCCAGCTCAGAAGGGGTGTCCGGGGCCTACGAGCAGTACTTC. It yields the protein CASSEGVSGAYEQYF.

In nucleotides, the CDR3 is TGTGCCTCCTCGGGTGGGGTTAGCGGGGAGCTGTTTTTT. It yields the protein CASSGGVSGELFF. The chain employs TRBV30 and TRBJ2-2; D call uncertain. CDR3 length equals 13 residues. V gave up 7 bases and J gave up 7 bases, with 16 bases separating them. CDR1 is GTSNPN and CDR2 is SVGIG in the germline V gene (reference sequence).

The V gene is TRBV12-5, the J gene TRBJ2-7; 9 bases are a match to TRBD2. Trimming took 3 bases from V and 5 from J; bases not matched to a gene: 11. This CDR3 comprises 16 residues. Germline V gives CDR1 LGHNT, CDR2 FRNRAP. The CDR3 protein is CASGFFSGSAFDEQYF. The CDR3 region has the DNA TGTGCTAGTGGTTTTTTTAGCGGGAGTGCCTTCGACGAGCAGTACTTC.

The rearrangement uses TRBV28 and TRBJ1-1, with D possibly TRBD1 on 5 matching bases. Germline CDR1 MDHEN, CDR2 SYDVKM. Trimming removed 6 bases at V and 5 bases at J, with 16 bases between. This CDR3 has 14 amino acids. DNA of the CDR3: TGTGCCAGCAGACCTAGACAGATGTGGACTGAAGCTTTCTTT. It specifies CASRPRQMWTEAFF. Complete variable domain (other parts from reference TRBV28 and TRBJ1-1): DVKVTQSSRYLVKRTGEKVFLECVQDMDHENMFWYRQDPGLGLRLIYFSYDVKMKEKGDIPEGYSVSREKKERFSLILESASTNQTSMYLCASRPRQMWTEAFFGQGTRLTVV.

This chain links TRBV28 with TRBJ2-7; D possibly matches TRBD1 or TRBD2 (5 bases each). Trimming pared 2 bases from V and 4 bases from J, leaving 12 bases between. This CDR3 contains 14 residues. CDR1 is MDHEN, CDR2 SYDVKM, per germline. In DNA, the CDR3 is TGTGCCAGCAGTTTACCTGGGACGGCATACGAGCAGTACTTC. Residues: CASSLPGTAYEQYF.

V is TRBV6-8 and J is TRBJ2-7; D is possibly TRBD1 (5 bases). CDR1 is MNHGY, CDR2 SAAAGT, per germline. The CDR3 has 14 residues. The V and J ends lost 2 bases and 7 bases respectively, with 15 bases between them. In nucleotides, the CDR3 is TGTGCCAGCAGTTACGCAGGGCTATCGTGGGAGCAGTACTTC. Residues: CASSYAGLSWEQYF.

The chain employs TRBV19 and TRBJ1-1; D gene uncertain. Germline values: CDR1 LNHDA, CDR2 SQIVND (reference sequence). The CDR3 totals 15 residues. Deletions cut 1 base from V and 1 base from J, with 10 bases between. The CDR3 bases are TGTGCCAGTAGTATAGTTGGTGGGAAGAACACTGAAGCTTTCTTT. Encoded protein: CASSIVGGKNTEAFF.

As regards this clone: The observed sequence ends 1 residue before the CDR3 terminus, with the missing tail filled in from the germline J gene. The V call is TRBV10-3, the J call TRBJ1-3; D gene uncertain. The V end lost 0 bases, the J end lost 0 bases, and 6 bases lay between the germline ends. The CDR3 spans 15 residues. CDR1 and CDR2 (germline): ENHRY, SYGVKD. The sequenced CDR3 bases are TGTGCCATCAGTGAGTCGGAGATCTCTGGAAACACCATATAT. It is translated as CAISESEISGNTIY. The CDR3 in its entirety is CAISESEISGNTIYF.

The rearrangement links TRBV6-8 to TRBJ2-2; the D gene is possibly TRBD1 (5 bases). The CDR3 sequence is 13 residues long. The V gene lost 5 bases and the J gene lost 8 bases, with 12 bases spanning the gap. In germline, CDR1 is MNHGY, CDR2 SAAAGT. The CDR3 loop is CASSTGWRGELFF. In DNA form, the CDR3 reads TGTGCCAGCAGTACAGGTTGGAGAGGGGAGCTGTTTTTT.

The chain has TRBV18 and TRBJ1-5, with D uncertain. This CDR3 region has 16 residues. Trimming removed 3 bases from V and 0 bases from J, with 12 bases in between. Per germline, CDR1 KGHSH and CDR2 LQKENI. CDR3 sequence (DNA): TGTGCCAGCTCACCCGTCGGACCATATAGCAATCAGCCCCAGCATTTT. It encodes CASSPVGPYSNQPQHF.

J is TRBJ2-7 and V is TRBV29-1; no clear D gene. This CDR3 comprises 12 residues. Germline values: CDR1 SQVTM, CDR2 ANQGSEA. Trimming stripped 4 bases from V and 0 bases from J, with 7 bases between. This chain's CDR3 is CSVAGPSYEQYF. The CDR3 DNA follows: TGCAGCGTTGCGGGTCCCTCCTACGAGCAGTACTTC.

The chain uses TRBV7-2 and TRBJ1-3; 7 nucleotides line up with TRBD1. The CDR3 loop spans 15 amino acids. The V gene's germline CDR1 is SGHTA and CDR2 FQGNSA. J lost 4 bases, V lost 5 bases, and 8 bases had no gene match. CDR3 in amino acids: CASSVGQTNGNTIYF. CDR3 DNA sequence: TGTGCCAGCAGCGTGGGACAGACAAACGGAAACACCATATATTTT.

This chain uses TRBV6-8 with TRBJ2-4, with TRBD2 matching over 8 bases. V shed 5 bases and J 7 bases; nucleotides not matched to a gene: 10. The CDR3 runs 15 residues. Germline CDR1 reads MNHGY; CDR2 reads SAAAGT. CDR3 loop: CASSTGGANTNIQYF. DNA for the CDR3: TGTGCCAGCAGTACCGGGGGGGCCAATACCAACATTCAGTACTTC.

This clone was seen just once. The chain couples TRBV14 to TRBJ1-3; D remains ambiguous. Germline CDR1 and CDR2: SGHDN and FVKESK. This CDR3 has 16 amino acids. V lost 0 bases to trimming and J lost 0 bases, with 9 bases between them. CDR3 region: CASSQERLDSGNTIYF. For the CDR3, the DNA is TGTGCCAGCAGCCAAGAGAGGCTGGACTCTGGAAACACCATATATTTT.

Only a few counts were recorded for this clone. The genes are TRBV6-8 and TRBJ2-1, with 7 bases fitting TRBD2. CDR1 is MNHGY, CDR2 SAAAGT, per germline. This CDR3 spans 14 amino acids. J lost 2 bases, V lost 10 bases, and 8 bases had no gene match. The CDR3 coding sequence is TGTGCCATCGGCGGGGGATCGACCTACAATGAGCAGTTCTTC. Residues: CAIGGGSTYNEQFF.

J is TRBJ2-3 and V is TRBV6-8; D is ambiguous. V was shortened by 4 bases and J by 4 bases, with 9 bases between the two germline ends. CDR1 MNHGY and CDR2 SAAAGT come from the germline V gene. The CDR3 consists of 13 residues. The CDR3 sequence is CASSWAGPDTQYF. The CDR3 DNA follows: TGTGCCAGCAGTTGGGCCGGGCCAGATACGCAGTATTTT.

The chain employs TRBV18 and TRBJ2-7; D ambiguous. Germline-derived CDR1 and CDR2 are KGHSH and LQKENI. This CDR3 comprises 14 residues. V was trimmed by 5 bases and J by 6 bases, leaving 17 bases between them. CDR3 region: CASSALGPNGEQYF. As DNA, the CDR3 is TGTGCCAGCTCAGCCCTAGGACCCAACGGCGAGCAGTACTTC.

V gene TRBV19 combines with J gene TRBJ1-4; TRBD1 aligns across 7 bases. The CDR3 spans 16 residues. Unmatched junction bases numbered 7, after V lost 6 bases and J lost 0 bases. Germline loops: CDR1 LNHDA, CDR2 SQIVND (reference sequence). This CDR3 reads CASRPDRAATNEKLFF. The CDR3, as DNA: TGTGCCAGTAGACCAGACAGGGCTGCAACTAATGAAAAACTGTTTTTT.

V is TRBV5-1 and J is TRBJ2-7, with D possibly being TRBD1 (6 bases). Trimming took 2 bases from V and 0 from J, leaving 12 bases between them. Germline CDR1 reads SGHRS; CDR2 reads YFSETQ. The CDR3 extends over 15 amino acids. CDR3 sequence reads: CASSLWQGSSYEQYF. The CDR3 coding sequence is TGCGCCAGCAGCTTATGGCAGGGGAGCTCCTACGAGCAGTACTTC.

The chain couples TRBV29-1 to TRBJ1-2; no definite D call. V gave up 3 bases and J gave up 4 bases, with 12 bases separating them. Germline V lookup: CDR1 SQVTM, CDR2 ANQGSEA. This CDR3 contains 13 residues. CDR3 loop: CSVDSGVSYGYTF. CDR3 in DNA: TGCAGCGTTGACTCCGGGGTCTCCTATGGCTACACCTTC.

The chain carries TRBV11-3 and TRBJ2-1; 12 bases agree with TRBD2. The germline V gene has CDR1 SGHNT and CDR2 YENEEA. The length of the CDR3 is 17 residues. J gave up 6 bases and V 4 bases, and 10 bases lay outside the gene matches. Written as DNA, the CDR3 is TGTGCCAGCAGCTACAGACCCGGACTAGCGGGATCCAATGAGCAGTTCTTC. It yields the protein CASSYRPGLAGSNEQFF.